This T cell receptor (beta chain) was obtained from a study of T-cell reconstitution after alpha-beta-depleted transplantation in children (dated by TCRdb to the mid-2010s). Context from the whole study: Using TCR repertoire profiling, the study quantitatively followed how T-cell immune reconstitution unfolded in children after TCRalphabeta/CD19-depleted allogeneic hematopoietic cell transplantation.

V was cut back by 10 bases and J by 0 bases, leaving a gap of 16 bases between them. The CDR1 and CDR2 encoded by the germline V gene are SNHLY and FYNNEI. From cysteine to phenylalanine, the CDR3 is 15 amino acids long. This entry keeps only the CDR3 DNA: 45 bases, framed from base 1. Receptor amplification or capture employed PCR. The reads were generated on an Illumina HiSeq 2500. TCR library preparation used molecular barcoding, with unique molecular identifiers applied to normalize quantification of the TCRbeta repertoire. The raw public reads went through TCRdb reprocessing: fastp at Q25, MiXCR clone calling, in-frame beta chains kept. Each entry merges the rows of one CDR3 protein and shows their most common DNA and genes. A total of about 400,000 distinct CDR3 sequences appear in this sample, approximately 20% of them only once. The ten largest clones take up about 3.8% of the sample. Comment on this clonotype: Which antigen it targets is not known. Nothing much larger sits one base from this clone, and base qualities are not available.

Sample: PBMCs from the stem cell graft donor, taken from the stem cell graft. This sequence was found in a human donor who donated a stem cell graft to a child with acute myeloid leukemia. Recombination linked TRBV2 to TRBJ2-1; the D call could be TRBD1 or TRBD2, with each sharing 5 bases. Read as DNA, the sequence is TGTGCCACACAAGGGGACCAGAGCTCCTACAATGAGCAGTTCTTC. It encodes CATQGDQSSYNEQFF.